This T cell receptor beta chain was captured in a study of cytomegalovirus exposure and HLA in healthy donors. V was pared by 1 base and J by 2 bases, with 13 bases between. The CDR3 sequence is 15 residues long. Germline V gene sequence: CDR1 SGHDT, CDR2 YYEEEE. Findings of the study overall: Specific recognition of CMV antigens was confirmed in vitro for a few chains (all CMV-associated). A list of 150 or so TCR beta chains associated with cytomegalovirus was given. Most TCR sequences proved rare, with some public TCRs found in many donors.

Sequenced by immunoSEQ multiplex PCR; TCRdb stores in-frame clones only, minus some. The data show 35,000 to 50,000 clones, over 85% seen once. Turning to this clone: The antigen is undetermined.

The donors belonged to the roughly 110-subject validation cohort, separate from the roughly 700-subject first cohort. The sample consisted of PBMCs. The chain recombines TRBV5-6 with TRBJ2-7, with D possibly TRBD2 on 6 matching bases. This clonotype was sampled from a woman aged 18-29 years in good health and CMV-seronegative. This CDR3 is CASSLFKRAPYEQYF. In DNA, the CDR3 is TGTGCCAGCAGCTTGTTCAAGCGGGCGCCCTACGAGCAGTACTTC.